These 30 T cell receptor beta chains came from one sample sequenced in a study of T cell changes during pregnancy in multiple sclerosis (dated by TCRdb to the late 2010s). Library preparation was by the immunoSEQ multiplex PCR assay. The table comes from immuneACCESS by way of TCRdb, which keeps in-frame sequences with V and J called. Part of the clones is missing from these tables; in studies checked, under half for an unresolved V gene and the rest for unknown reasons. The sample table records 70,000 to 100,000 clones; approximately 92% of these occur just once. The ten largest clones represent 4.3% of the sample. The source was peripheral blood, collected in the first trimester of pregnancy. The receptor source for this set is a female donor with multiple sclerosis, enrolled in a pregnancy study.

This chain uses TRBV11-2 with TRBJ2-7; D possibly corresponds to TRBD1 (5 bases). Trimming left V 4 bases short and J 6 bases short, with 16 bases between. This CDR3 comprises 14 residues. Per germline, CDR1 SGHAT and CDR2 FQNNGV. The CDR3 here is CASSSPTDQAEQYF. As DNA, the CDR3 is TGTGCCAGCAGCTCCCCGACAGATCAGGCCGAGCAGTACTTC. The entire variable domain, with the rest obtained from reference TRBV11-2 and TRBJ2-7, is as follows: EAGVAQSPRYKIIEKRQSVAFWCNPISGHATLYWYQQILGQGPKLLIQFQNNGVVDDSQLPKDRFSAERLKGVDSTLKIQPAKLEDSAVYLCASSSPTDQAEQYFGPGTRLTVT.

The chain employs TRBV7-9 and TRBJ1-3; D call uncertain. The germline V gene has CDR1 SEHNR and CDR2 FQNEAQ (reference sequence). There are 14 residues in the CDR3. Trimming left V 7 bases short and J 0 bases short, with 10 bases between. The CDR3 DNA is TGTGCCAGCATCGATCTAGGCTCTGGAAACACCATATATTTT. Protein: CASIDLGSGNTIYF.

J is TRBJ2-3 and V is TRBV27; D is uncertain. Germline CDR1 and CDR2: MNHEY and SMNVEV (reference sequence). Trimming removed 3 bases at V and 0 bases at J, with 4 bases between. This CDR3 contains 13 residues. This chain's CDR3 is CASSFGSTDTQYF. CDR3 in DNA: TGTGCCAGCAGTTTCGGGAGCACAGATACGCAGTATTTT.

J is TRBJ2-3 and V is TRBV4-1; D possibly corresponds to TRBD2 (5 bases). Trimming cost V 5 bases and J 6 bases, with 12 bases left between them. This CDR3 has 13 amino acids. CDR1 and CDR2 (germline): MGHRA, YSYEKL. The CDR3 nucleotides read TGCGCCAGCAGCTACGTGGGCGGGGATACGCAGTATTTT. This translates into CASSYVGGDTQYF.

The CDR3 bases are TGTGCCTGGAGTCAGGGGAGGGATCAGCCCCAGCATTTT. Translation gives CAWSQGRDQPQHF. V usage is TRBV30 and J usage is TRBJ1-5, with a tentative D call TRBD1 (6 bases). V shed 2 bases and J shed 5 bases, with 10 bases lying between them. The germline CDR1 and CDR2 sequences are GTSNPN and SVGIG (reference sequence). There are 13 residues in the CDR3.

The chain carries TRBV5-4 and TRBJ1-1, with TRBD1 matching over 10 bases. Germline loops: CDR1 SGHNT, CDR2 YYREEE (reference sequence). Losses at the gene ends were 4 bases for V and 1 base for J; bases not matched to a gene: 10. This CDR3 has 17 residues. CDR3 protein: CASSGGTGEAWNTEAFF. The DNA of the CDR3 is TGTGCCAGCAGCGGAGGGACAGGGGAGGCGTGGAACACTGAAGCTTTCTTT.

The rearrangement links TRBV19 to TRBJ2-7; tentative D call: TRBD1 (5 bases). Trimming stripped 4 bases from V and 0 bases from J, with 16 bases between. This CDR3 region has 16 residues. From germline, CDR1 is LNHDA and CDR2 SQIVND (reference sequence). Here the CDR3 reads CASSSTYRRSSYEQYF. The CDR3 bases are TGTGCCAGTAGTAGCACCTACAGGAGAAGCTCCTACGAGCAGTACTTC.

The chain couples TRBV11-2 to TRBJ2-6, with TRBD1 identical over 9 bases. This CDR3 is 19 amino acids long. From germline, CDR1 is SGHAT and CDR2 FQNNGV. After removal of 5 bases from V and 4 bases from J, the junction contained 15 bases not matched to a gene. The CDR3 DNA is TGTGCCAGCAGCAATAGTGTCCCGGGACAGGGTACCGGGGCCAACGTCCTGACTTTC. Translating it yields CASSNSVPGQGTGANVLTF.

The chain combines TRBV5-4 with TRBJ2-2; maybe TRBD2 (5 bases). The length of the CDR3 is 16 residues. Germline assignment: CDR1 SGHNT and CDR2 YYREEE (reference sequence). Trimming stripped 4 bases from V and 1 base from J, with 14 bases between. CDR3 sequence reads: CASSHVAGENTGELFF. DNA of the CDR3: TGTGCCAGCAGCCACGTCGCGGGTGAGAACACCGGGGAGCTGTTTTTT.

The V gene is TRBV5-8, the J gene TRBJ2-7; D might be TRBD1 (5 bases). Germline CDR1 and CDR2: SGHTS and YDEGEE. With 0 bases removed from V and 7 bases from J, the gap between germline ends came to 17 bases. This CDR3 is built from 15 residues. CDR3 sequence (DNA): TGTGCCAGCAGCTTGGGCGTCCGGCGGAGACAGGAGCAGTACTTC. It specifies CASSLGVRRRQEQYF. Full variable domain (outside the CDR3, taken from reference TRBV5-8 and TRBJ2-7): EAGVTQSPTHLIKTRGQQATLRCSPISGHTSVYWYQQALGLGLQFLLWYDEGEERNRGNFPPRFSGRQFPNYSSELNVNALELEDSALYLCASSLGVRRRQEQYFGPGTRLTVT.

The gene calls are TRBV7-4 and TRBJ1-5; 12 nucleotides align to TRBD1. The ends lost 10 bases at V and 2 bases at J; junction bases unmatched: 18. The CDR3 runs to 19 residues. CDR1 and CDR2 from the germline V gene are SGHVT and SQSDAQ. The CDR3 spells CAITLSGTGGDSGNQPQHF. CDR3 sequence (DNA): TGTGCCATCACACTGTCCGGGACAGGGGGCGACTCGGGCAATCAGCCCCAGCATTTT.

This clone showed up just once. The chain uses TRBV12-5 and TRBJ1-1, with D perhaps matching TRBD1 (5 bases). Trimming shortened V by 9 bases and J by 5 bases, and 16 bases separated the two germline ends. CDR1 and CDR2 (germline): LGHNT, FRNRAP. This CDR3 is built from 13 residues. CDR3 amino acids: CASGTVRGTEAFF. CDR3 in DNA: TGTGCTAGCGGGACCGTGCGGGGGACTGAAGCTTTCTTT.

The rearrangement links TRBV9 to TRBJ1-5; no clear D. Germline assignment: CDR1 SGDLS and CDR2 YYNGEE. CDR3 length: 13 amino acids. Trimming shortened V by 0 bases and J by 3 bases, and 4 bases separated the two germline ends. The CDR3 reads CASSVAINQPQHF. As DNA, the CDR3 is TGTGCCAGCAGCGTAGCTATCAATCAGCCCCAGCATTTT. Full variable domain (outside the CDR3, taken from reference TRBV9 and TRBJ1-5): DSGVTQTPKHLITATGQRVTLRCSPRSGDLSVYWYQQSLDQGLQFLIQYYNGEERAKGNILERFSAQQFPDLHSELNLSSLELGDSALYFCASSVAINQPQHFGDGTRLSIL.

The gene calls are TRBV27 and TRBJ2-3; perhaps TRBD2 as D (5 bases). The CDR3 is 14 residues long. The V and J ends lost 10 bases and 4 bases respectively, with 18 bases between them. Germline values: CDR1 MNHEY, CDR2 SMNVEV (reference sequence). The CDR3 loop reads CATGISQSPDTQYF. DNA for the CDR3: TGTGCCACCGGGATCAGCCAGAGCCCAGATACGCAGTATTTT.

The chain links TRBV27 to TRBJ2-2, with D possibly TRBD2 on 6 matching bases. Germline CDR1 is MNHEY and CDR2 is SMNVEV (reference sequence). The ends were cut back, 7 bases at V and 6 bases at J, with 15 bases in the middle. The CDR3 covers 14 residues. CDR3 loop: CASKGGLRAGELFF. The DNA for the CDR3 is TGTGCCAGCAAGGGAGGATTAAGGGCCGGGGAGCTGTTTTTT.

This rearrangement joins TRBV5-1 to TRBJ2-3, with D perhaps TRBD2 (6 bases). Germline CDR1 and CDR2: SGHRS and YFSETQ. Trimming pared 3 bases from V and 1 base from J, leaving 12 bases between. This CDR3 region has 15 residues. For the CDR3, the DNA is TGCGCCAGCAGCTCGGAGGGTAGCCGCACAGATACGCAGTATTTT. Protein product: CASSSEGSRTDTQYF.

The table lists this clone with a few counts. V usage is TRBV6-1 and J usage is TRBJ1-2; D might be TRBD1 (5 bases). The CDR3 contains 12 residues. V gave up 2 bases and J gave up 8 bases, with 9 bases separating them. Per germline, CDR1 MNHNS and CDR2 SASEGT. The DNA for the CDR3 is TGTGCCAGCAGTGAAAGAAAGGGGGGCTACACCTTC. It codes for CASSERKGGYTF.

The chain employs TRBV4-1 and TRBJ1-5; D call uncertain. CDR3 length: 15 amino acids. Deletions cut 1 base from V and 5 bases from J, with 12 bases between. Looked up from germline, CDR1 is MGHRA and CDR2 is YSYEKL. The CDR3: CASSQVEGVDQPQHF. CDR3 sequence (DNA): TGCGCCAGCAGCCAAGTTGAGGGAGTCGATCAGCCCCAGCATTTT.

The gene calls are TRBV9 and TRBJ1-1; tentatively, D is TRBD1 (5 bases). Germline-derived CDR1 and CDR2 are SGDLS and YYNGEE. The CDR3 totals 14 residues. The V end was cut by 4 bases, the J end by 4 bases, with 14 bases between. This CDR3 reads CASSPGSLGTEAFF. The DNA of the CDR3 is TGTGCCAGCAGCCCAGGGTCCTTGGGCACTGAAGCTTTCTTT.

The genes are TRBV7-9 and TRBJ2-5, with 8 bases that match TRBD2. Germline lookup yields CDR1 SEHNR and CDR2 FQNEAQ (reference sequence). The CDR3 spans 14 residues. Unmatched junction bases numbered 8, after V lost 6 bases and J lost 5 bases. In DNA form, the CDR3 reads TGTGCCAGCAGTCTTAGCGGGACGTCTGAGACCCAGTACTTC. This translates into CASSLSGTSETQYF.

The V gene is TRBV30, the J gene TRBJ2-3; the D gene is possibly TRBD1 (5 bases). Germline V gene sequence: CDR1 GTSNPN, CDR2 SVGIG (reference sequence). The CDR3 consists of 12 residues. Trimming left V 5 bases short and J 5 bases short, with 11 bases between. The CDR3, as DNA: TGTGCCTGGGGAGTAGGGGTAGATACGCAGTATTTT. It yields the protein CAWGVGVDTQYF.

The chain joins TRBV30 to TRBJ2-1; a possible D gene is TRBD2 (6 bases). V was clipped by 0 bases and J by 0 bases, with 12 bases between them. Per the germline V gene, CDR1 is GTSNPN and CDR2 is SVGIG (reference sequence). The CDR3 runs to 16 residues. The CDR3 here is CAWSVPRGASYNEQFF. Here the CDR3 DNA reads TGTGCCTGGAGTGTACCTCGCGGGGCCTCCTACAATGAGCAGTTCTTC.

The chain carries TRBV6-1 and TRBJ1-5; D may be TRBD1 (6 bases). The V gene's germline CDR1 is MNHNS and CDR2 SASEGT. This CDR3 comprises 18 residues. V was trimmed by 2 bases and J by 0 bases, leaving 17 bases between them. The CDR3 sequence is CASSETRQGLLSNQPQHF. Here the CDR3 DNA reads TGTGCCAGCAGTGAAACTCGGCAGGGGTTACTTAGCAATCAGCCCCAGCATTTT.

The chain is built from TRBV4-1 and TRBJ2-5, with D perhaps matching TRBD2 (6 bases). The CDR3 is 16 residues long. Germline loops: CDR1 MGHRA, CDR2 YSYEKL. Trimming left V 5 bases short and J 4 bases short, with 20 bases between. CDR3 DNA sequence: TGCGCCAGCAGCTCCTTCGCGCGGGGCATCGGAGAGACCCAGTACTTC. Translation gives CASSSFARGIGETQYF.

The J gene is TRBJ2-5, the V gene TRBV12-5; 10 bases map to TRBD1. This CDR3 has 14 residues. Per the germline V gene, CDR1 is LGHNT and CDR2 is FRNRAP. The V gene end was trimmed by 7 bases and the J gene end by 5 bases; junction bases not matched to a gene: 7. CDR3 in amino acids: CASARDRGLETQYF. The CDR3 DNA sequence: TGTGCTAGTGCTCGCGACAGGGGGCTTGAGACCCAGTACTTC.

The chain recombines TRBV5-1 with TRBJ2-3; no reliable D call. The germline gives CDR1 SGHRS, CDR2 YFSETQ. This CDR3 contains 13 residues. Trimming stripped 2 bases from V and 3 bases from J, with 7 bases between. The CDR3 reads CASSFDSTDTQYF. CDR3 bases: TGCGCCAGCAGCTTTGATAGTACAGATACGCAGTATTTT.

V is TRBV9 and J is TRBJ2-5; maybe TRBD2 (7 bases). Germline lookup yields CDR1 SGDLS and CDR2 YYNGEE. CDR3 length: 15 amino acids. Trimming left V 4 bases short and J 5 bases short, with 18 bases between. The CDR3 is CASSPRWGGRETQYF. DNA for the CDR3: TGTGCCAGCAGCCCGAGATGGGGGGGCCGGGAGACCCAGTACTTC.

The V call is TRBV6-1, the J call TRBJ2-5, with 8 bases fitting TRBD1. The CDR3 runs to 13 residues. The V gene end was trimmed by 6 bases and the J gene end by 5 bases; junction bases not matched to a gene: 5. The germline gives CDR1 MNHNS, CDR2 SASEGT. CDR3 region: CASRSGGQETQYF. DNA of the CDR3: TGTGCCAGCAGATCAGGGGGCCAGGAGACCCAGTACTTC.

This clone has only a few counts. V usage is TRBV5-5 and J usage is TRBJ2-7; 8 bases are a match to TRBD2. V gave up 0 bases and J gave up 2 bases; unmatched junction bases: 7. Germline loops: CDR1 SGHKS, CDR2 YYEKEE (reference sequence). The CDR3 length is 16 residues. CDR3 loop: CASSLGVREGTYEQYF. The CDR3 region has the DNA TGTGCCAGCAGCTTGGGCGTCCGGGAGGGGACCTACGAGCAGTACTTC.

The rearrangement links TRBV27 to TRBJ1-1; 7 positions agree with TRBD1. The CDR3 covers 15 residues. CDR1 and CDR2 from the germline V gene are MNHEY and SMNVEV (reference sequence). The J segment lost 2 bases and the V segment lost 4 bases, leaving 7 bases of the junction unmatched. The CDR3 DNA is TGTGCCAGCAGTTCCCTCGGGACAGCTAACACTGAAGCTTTCTTT. Translating it yields CASSSLGTANTEAFF.